The present entry profiles one T cell receptor (beta chain) with its context. Antigen unknown. Measured with immunoSEQ multiplex PCR; TCRdb has only the in-frame clones, and not every one. The table includes about 120,000 clones, around 87% detected once. Trimming cost V 10 bases and J 2 bases, with 12 bases left between them. The CDR3 runs to 12 residues. Germline V lookup: CDR1 SNHLY, CDR2 FYNNEI. This record belongs to a study of T cell responses to AZD1222 COVID-19 vaccine. Findings and caveats of the study: Two AZD1222 administrations were followed by greater Spike-specific TCR breadth and depth.

The sequencing used peripheral blood, collected on day 0 of AZD1222 vaccination. This chain links TRBV2 with TRBJ2-7, with D maybe TRBD1 (5 bases). This TCR was recovered from an adult in good health. The CDR3 coding sequence is TGTGCCACCACAGGCAGGGCCTACGAGCAGTACTTC. Translating it yields CATTGRAYEQYF.